The 29 T cell receptor beta chains given below trace back to one sample, sequenced in a study of human T cells and chemical hapten exposure. TCRdb re-derived calls from the RACE reads in MiXCR, one entry per CDR3 protein. The table lists 50,000 to 70,000 distinct CDR3 sequences, roughly 12% of them singletons. Time point in this sample: patch test 3, about 24 weeks after DPC sensitization. Treatment noted: therapeutic diphenylcyclopropenone sensitization with weekly scalp DPC. The source was whole blood, collected in connection with sensitization to the hapten diphenylcyclopropenone (DPC). Receptor source: a man aged 25 to 40 with alopecia areata. Some clones in this sample may be carry-over from other donors' samples.

The table lists this clonotype with many counts. J is TRBJ1-1 and V is TRBV28; no firm D call. Germline loops: CDR1 MDHEN, CDR2 SYDVKM. The CDR3 has 14 amino acids. Trimming shortened V by 7 bases and J by 8 bases, and 20 bases separated the two germline ends. CDR3 nucleotides: TGTGCCAGCATCCCCCGTGTCGGGCGAGGGGAAGCTTTCTTT. Its protein is CASIPRVGRGEAFF.

The table lists this clonotype with a few counts. The chain joins TRBV27 to TRBJ1-6, with 7 bases fitting TRBD1. This CDR3 contains 14 residues. Germline assignment: CDR1 MNHEY and CDR2 SMNVEV (reference sequence). Trimming cost V 3 bases and J 5 bases; bases outside gene matches: 1. CDR3 in DNA: TGTGCCAGCAGTTTTGACAGGGATAATTCACCCCTCCACTTT. Protein: CASSFDRDNSPLHF.

This clonotype was observed a handful of times. The V call is TRBV7-2, the J call TRBJ1-2, with TRBD1 matching 8 bases. Germline CDR1 SGHTA, CDR2 FQGNSA. Germline trimming cut 3 bases from V and 7 bases from J; bases unmatched to any gene: 4. The CDR3 loop spans 13 amino acids. CDR3 sequence reads: CASSFGTGRGYTF. For the CDR3, the DNA is TGTGCCAGCAGCTTTGGGACAGGACGTGGCTACACCTTC.

This clonotype was found many times. The CDR3 reads CASGEGTGRNTQYF. The CDR3 coding sequence is TGTGCTAGTGGTGAGGGGACAGGGAGAAATACGCAGTATTTT. The rearrangement links TRBV12-5 to TRBJ2-3, with 9 bases aligning to TRBD1. Germline-derived CDR1 and CDR2 are LGHNT and FRNRAP. CDR3 size: 14 residues. Losses at the gene ends were 5 bases for V and 7 bases for J; bases not matched to a gene: 7.

The rearrangement joins TRBV5-4 to TRBJ1-1; weak D call: TRBD1 (5 bases). CDR1 is SGHNT, CDR2 YYREEE, per germline (reference sequence). The CDR3 is 15 residues long. V shed 4 bases and J shed 3 bases, with 16 bases lying between them. In DNA, the CDR3 is TGTGCCAGCAGCCTGACTGGGGGAGGGGACACTGAAGCTTTCTTT. It specifies CASSLTGGGDTEAFF.

This clonotype has ten or more counts. J is TRBJ2-3 and V is TRBV11-2; D assignment may be TRBD1 or TRBD2 (6 bases each). Trimming cost V 1 base and J 2 bases, with 19 bases left between them. CDR3 size: 18 residues. Germline CDR1 SGHAT, CDR2 FQNNGV. CDR3 sequence reads: CASSLAYPRGVNTDTQYF. The CDR3, as DNA: TGTGCCAGCAGCTTAGCATACCCGAGGGGGGTCAACACAGATACGCAGTATTTT.

This clonotype was seen repeatedly, ten times or more. The chain employs TRBV29-1 and TRBJ1-2, with D hard to call. Per germline, CDR1 SQVTM and CDR2 ANQGSEA. V lost 0 bases to trimming and J lost 9 bases, with 5 bases between them. CDR3 length: 10 amino acids. CDR3 DNA sequence: TGCAGCGTTGAAGAGGGGAGCTACACCTTC. It yields the protein CSVEEGSYTF.

This chain uses TRBV2 with TRBJ1-1, with D perhaps matching TRBD1 (5 bases). Germline CDR1 SNHLY, CDR2 FYNNEI. V lost 8 bases and J lost 2, with 9 bases in between. The CDR3 runs 12 residues. CDR3 region: CASWGGNTEAFF. CDR3 bases: TGTGCCAGCTGGGGGGGAAACACTGAAGCTTTCTTT.

This clonotype came up many times. The chain uses TRBV20-1 and TRBJ2-7; 12 bases line up with TRBD2. The germline gives CDR1 DFQATT, CDR2 SNEGSKA (reference sequence). V dropped 5 bases and J dropped 6; count of bases not matched to a gene: 11. The CDR3 runs to 15 residues. CDR3 DNA: TGCAGTGCTCCGTCCCGGACTAGCGGGGAAGGCGAGCAGTACTTC. Its translation is CSAPSRTSGEGEQYF.

At least ten counts were recorded for this clonotype. The chain combines TRBV2 with TRBJ2-7; 9 bases are shared with TRBD1. Germline trimming cut 4 bases from V and 2 bases from J; bases unmatched to any gene: 6. Germline loops: CDR1 SNHLY, CDR2 FYNNEI. The CDR3 covers 15 residues. The CDR3 protein is CASSVDRGSPYEQYF. CDR3 coding DNA: TGTGCCAGCAGTGTGGACAGGGGATCCCCCTACGAGCAGTACTTC.

The chain combines TRBV18 with TRBJ2-1; 7 bases are a match to TRBD1. With 3 bases clipped from V and 0 bases from J, the junction kept 23 bases outside the gene matches. The CDR3 consists of 22 residues. From germline, CDR1 is KGHSH and CDR2 LQKENI. Here the CDR3 reads CASSPRVRGTANLLSSYNEQFF. The CDR3, as DNA: TGTGCCAGCTCACCCCGGGTCAGGGGGACGGCCAATTTATTAAGCTCCTACAATGAGCAGTTCTTC.

This clonotype was counted ten times or more. This rearrangement joins TRBV18 to TRBJ1-4, with D unclear. Trimming left V 3 bases short and J 6 bases short, with 14 bases between. The CDR3 length is 15 residues. CDR1 KGHSH and CDR2 LQKENI come from the germline V gene. Here the CDR3 reads CASSPSIERHEKLFF. DNA of the CDR3: TGTGCCAGCTCACCGTCCATCGAGCGACATGAAAAACTGTTTTTT.

There are many counts of this clonotype. This rearrangement joins TRBV28 to TRBJ1-6; D ambiguous. This CDR3 is 13 amino acids long. V was pared by 1 base and J by 7 bases, with 5 bases between. CDR1 is MDHEN and CDR2 is SYDVKM in the germline V gene. CDR3 loop: CASSLFGNSPLHF. The CDR3 nucleotides read TGTGCCAGCAGTTTATTTGGGAATTCACCCCTCCACTTT. Looking up the rest from reference TRBV28 and TRBJ1-6 gives the full variable domain: DVKVTQSSRYLVKRTGEKVFLECVQDMDHENMFWYRQDPGLGLRLIYFSYDVKMKEKGDIPEGYSVSREKKERFSLILESASTNQTSMYLCASSLFGNSPLHFGNGTRLTVT.

The table lists this clonotype with many counts. The genes are TRBV2 and TRBJ2-7; D is undetermined. This CDR3 is 11 amino acids long. V lost 4 bases to trimming and J lost 4 bases, with 5 bases between them. CDR1 and CDR2 (germline): SNHLY, FYNNEI. The chain's CDR3 is CASSAKYEQYF. For the CDR3, the DNA is TGTGCCAGCAGTGCGAAATACGAGCAGTACTTC.

This sequence joins TRBV7-9 and TRBJ1-5, with TRBD1 matching over 7 bases. Germline V CDR1 and CDR2: SEHNR, FQNEAQ (reference sequence). Trimming cost V 0 bases and J 0 bases; bases outside gene matches: 8. This CDR3 has 18 residues. The CDR3 region is CASSLAGARGYSNQPQHF. The CDR3 DNA sequence: TGTGCCAGCAGCTTAGCAGGGGCCAGGGGGTATAGCAATCAGCCCCAGCATTTT.

This clonotype was picked up many times. This chain links TRBV4-2 with TRBJ2-7; the match to TRBD2 covers 10 bases. The CDR3 is 16 residues long. With V trimmed by 1 base and J by 7 bases, 10 bases remained unmatched. Germline assignment: CDR1 LGHNA and CDR2 YNFKEQ. CDR3 sequence: CASSQVLGTSGAEQYF. The CDR3 DNA follows: TGTGCCAGCAGCCAAGTATTAGGTACTAGCGGGGCAGAGCAGTACTTC.

In this sample, this clonotype turned up many times. The chain is built from TRBV5-1 and TRBJ2-3; D unresolved. The CDR3 covers 16 residues. Germline V CDR1 and CDR2: SGHRS, YFSETQ. The V end lost 4 bases, the J end lost 0 bases, and 15 bases lay between the germline ends. The CDR3: CASSPLTTSSTDTQYF. As DNA, the CDR3 is TGCGCCAGCAGCCCACTAACTACCTCTAGCACAGATACGCAGTATTTT.

This clonotype was observed a handful of times. The CDR3 here is CASSQSQGGHNEQFF. The CDR3, as DNA: TGTGCCAGCAGCCAATCACAGGGAGGGCACAATGAGCAGTTCTTC. The chain is built from TRBV16 and TRBJ2-1; D is possibly TRBD2 (7 bases). From germline, CDR1 is KGHSY and CDR2 FQNENV. V lost 0 bases and J 5 bases, leaving 11 bases between the germline ends. CDR3 length equals 15 residues. The full variable domain, rest sourced from reference TRBV16 and TRBJ2-1, is GEEVAQTPKHLVRGEGQKAKLYCAPIKGHSYVFWYQQVLKNEFKFLISFQNENVFDETGMPKERFSAKCLPNSPCSLEIQATKLEDSAVYFCASSQSQGGHNEQFFGPGTRLTVL.

The rearrangement links TRBV2 to TRBJ1-3, with a possible D match to TRBD1 (5 bases). CDR1 SNHLY and CDR2 FYNNEI come from the germline V gene. Trimming cost V 6 bases and J 3 bases, with 15 bases left between them. The CDR3 totals 15 residues. The CDR3 sequence is CASRPSGGDGNTIYF. The CDR3 DNA follows: TGTGCCAGCAGGCCCTCGGGAGGGGATGGAAACACCATATATTTT. The variable domain in full, with the rest retrieved from reference TRBV2 and TRBJ1-3, is EPEVTQTPSHQVTQMGQEVILRCVPISNHLYFYWYRQILGQKVEFLVSFYNNEISEKSEIFDDQFSVERPDGSNFTLKIRSTKLEDSAMYFCASRPSGGDGNTIYFGEGSWLTVV.

This clonotype has only a few counts. The V gene is TRBV5-6, the J gene TRBJ2-2, with no clear D. This CDR3 is built from 13 residues. In germline, CDR1 is SGHDT, CDR2 YYEEEE. V lost 0 bases to trimming and J lost 6 bases, with 6 bases between them. CDR3 in amino acids: CASSLAVAGELFF. Written as DNA, the CDR3 is TGTGCCAGCAGCTTGGCCGTCGCCGGGGAGCTGTTTTTT. The full variable domain, its missing parts supplied by reference TRBV5-6 and TRBJ2-2, is DAGVTQSPTHLIKTRGQQVTLRCSPKSGHDTVSWYQQALGQGPQFIFQYYEEEERQRGNFPDRFSGHQFPNYSSELNVNALLLGDSALYLCASSLAVAGELFFGEGSRLTVL.

This clonotype was detected many times. The chain uses TRBV5-1 and TRBJ2-1; TRBD2 aligns across 11 bases. CDR1 is SGHRS, CDR2 YFSETQ, per germline. V shed 2 bases and J 0 bases; nucleotides not matched to a gene: 25. CDR3 length equals 24 residues. The CDR3 nucleotides read TGCGCCAGCAGCTTCGGAGGGCTTGGCTTCATTGGGCTAGCGGGGGGCAGCTCCTACAATGAGCAGTTCTTC. Protein product: CASSFGGLGFIGLAGGSSYNEQFF.

The chain combines TRBV6-4 with TRBJ1-1, with D unclear. The CDR3 has 15 residues. V was clipped by 6 bases and J by 0 bases, with 14 bases between them. Germline V gene lookup returns CDR1 MRHNA and CDR2 SNTAGT. CDR3 amino acids: CASSPVRELNTEAFF. In nucleotides, the CDR3 is TGTGCCAGCAGCCCGGTGAGGGAATTGAACACTGAAGCTTTCTTT.

Comment on this clonotype: Possible read error: a much larger clone is one base away. The chain carries TRBV28 and TRBJ1-4; D ambiguous. This CDR3 contains 14 residues. With 5 bases removed from V and 0 bases from J, the gap between germline ends came to 7 bases. The germline V gene encodes CDR1 MDHEN and CDR2 SYDVKM. Here the CDR3 DNA reads TGTGCCAGCAGTCCCACCCCAACTAATGAAAAACTGTTTTTT. Translation gives CASSPTPTNEKLFF.

This clonotype was observed at least ten times. The rearrangement uses TRBV12-3 or TRBV12-4 and TRBJ1-1, with D maybe TRBD1 (6 bases). CDR3 size: 13 residues. Between the trimmed V and J ends, which lost 2 bases and 6 bases, there was a span of 10 bases. The CDR3 DNA reads TGTGCCAGCAGTTTAAGGGGGAGGGCTGAAGCTTTCTTT. It codes for CASSLRGRAEAFF.

This clonotype was recorded many times. This chain uses TRBV5-6 with TRBJ2-3; D gene unclear. The CDR3 totals 14 residues. Trimming shortened V by 0 bases and J by 2 bases, and 7 bases separated the two germline ends. In germline, CDR1 is SGHDT, CDR2 YYEEEE. The CDR3 spells CASSLALITDTQYF. The CDR3 DNA reads as TGTGCCAGCAGCTTGGCGCTGATCACAGATACGCAGTATTTT.

This clonotype was found many times. The chain has TRBV6-2 or TRBV6-3 and TRBJ1-4, with D hard to call. From germline, CDR1 is MNHEY and CDR2 SVGEGT. The CDR3 loop spans 12 amino acids. The V end was cut by 2 bases, the J end by 8 bases, with 6 bases between. CDR3 loop: CASSYVPEKLFF. In DNA, the CDR3 is TGTGCCAGCAGTTACGTCCCAGAAAAACTGTTTTTT.

In its sample, this clonotype was seen many times. The rearrangement links TRBV5-1 to TRBJ2-5; D gene uncertain. Trimming took 0 bases from V and 1 from J, leaving 7 bases between them. Germline V gene sequence: CDR1 SGHRS, CDR2 YFSETQ. This CDR3 is 14 amino acids long. As DNA, the CDR3 is TGCGCCAGCAGCTTGGATGGGTTCCAAGAGACCCAGTACTTC. Its translation: CASSLDGFQETQYF.

This clonotype was detected ten times or more. The rearrangement uses TRBV14 and TRBJ2-1, with 10 bases identical to TRBD2. Trimming took 0 bases from V and 4 from J; bases not matched to a gene: 3. Germline V gene lookup returns CDR1 SGHDN and CDR2 FVKESK. The CDR3 extends over 16 amino acids. CDR3 residues: CASSQDSAGGYNEQFF. CDR3 sequence (DNA): TGTGCCAGCAGCCAAGATTCAGCGGGGGGGTACAATGAGCAGTTCTTC.

This clonotype occurred a few times. J is TRBJ2-1 and V is TRBV5-1; unclear D gene. Trimming cost V 0 bases and J 5 bases, with 15 bases left between them. The CDR3 contains 16 residues. Germline assignment: CDR1 SGHRS and CDR2 YFSETQ. The CDR3 nucleotides read TGCGCCAGCAGCTTGGGAGGTCCCTGGTTGAACAATGAGCAGTTCTTC. It codes for CASSLGGPWLNNEQFF.